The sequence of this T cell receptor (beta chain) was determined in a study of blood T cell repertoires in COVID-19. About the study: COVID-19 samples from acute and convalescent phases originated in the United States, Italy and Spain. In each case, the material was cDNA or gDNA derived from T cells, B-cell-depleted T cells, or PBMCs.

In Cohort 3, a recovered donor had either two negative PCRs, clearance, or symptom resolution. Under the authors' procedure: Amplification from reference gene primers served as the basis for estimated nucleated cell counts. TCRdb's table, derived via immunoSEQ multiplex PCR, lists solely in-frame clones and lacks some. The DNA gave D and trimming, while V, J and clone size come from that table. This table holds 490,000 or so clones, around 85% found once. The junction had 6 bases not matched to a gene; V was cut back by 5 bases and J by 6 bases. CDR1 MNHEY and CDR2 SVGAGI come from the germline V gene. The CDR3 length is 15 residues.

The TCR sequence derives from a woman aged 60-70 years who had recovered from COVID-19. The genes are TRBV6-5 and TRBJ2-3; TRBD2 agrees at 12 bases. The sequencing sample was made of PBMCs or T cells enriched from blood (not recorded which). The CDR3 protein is CASSPLAGGGDTQYF. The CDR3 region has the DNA TGTGCCAGCAGTCCACTAGCGGGGGGTGGGGATACGCAGTATTTT.